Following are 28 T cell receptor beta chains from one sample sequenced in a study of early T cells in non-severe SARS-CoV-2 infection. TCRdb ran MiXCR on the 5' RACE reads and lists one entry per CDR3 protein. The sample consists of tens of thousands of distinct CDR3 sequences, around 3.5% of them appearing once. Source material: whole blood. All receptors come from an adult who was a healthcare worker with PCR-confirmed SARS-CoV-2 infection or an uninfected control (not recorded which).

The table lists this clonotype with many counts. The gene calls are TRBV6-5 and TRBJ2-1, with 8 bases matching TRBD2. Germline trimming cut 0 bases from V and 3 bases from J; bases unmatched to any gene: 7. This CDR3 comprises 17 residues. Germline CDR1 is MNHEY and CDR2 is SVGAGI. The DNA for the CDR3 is TGTGCCAGCAGTTACTCCCCCGGGAGGGGTCTCTACAATGAGCAGTTCTTC. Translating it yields CASSYSPGRGLYNEQFF.

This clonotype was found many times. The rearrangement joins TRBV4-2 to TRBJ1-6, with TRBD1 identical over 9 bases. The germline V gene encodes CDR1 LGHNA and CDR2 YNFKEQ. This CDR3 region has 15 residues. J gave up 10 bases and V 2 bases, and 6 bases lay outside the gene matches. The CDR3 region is CASSQRDRDGSPLHF. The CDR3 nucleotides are TGTGCCAGCAGCCAACGGGACAGGGACGGCTCACCCCTCCACTTT.

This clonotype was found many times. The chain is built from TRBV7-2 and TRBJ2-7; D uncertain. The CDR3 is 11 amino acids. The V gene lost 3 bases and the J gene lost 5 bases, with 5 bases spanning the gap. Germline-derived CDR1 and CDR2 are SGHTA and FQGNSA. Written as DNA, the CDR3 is TGTGCCAGCAGCTTCTTGGACGAGCAGTACTTC. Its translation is CASSFLDEQYF.

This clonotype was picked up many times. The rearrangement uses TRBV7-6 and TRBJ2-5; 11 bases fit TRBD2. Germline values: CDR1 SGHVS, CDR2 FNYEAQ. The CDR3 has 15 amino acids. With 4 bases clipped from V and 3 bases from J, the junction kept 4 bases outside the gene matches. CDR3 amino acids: CASSSQTSGEETQYF. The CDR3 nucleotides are TGTGCCAGCAGCTCCCAGACTAGCGGGGAAGAGACCCAGTACTTC.

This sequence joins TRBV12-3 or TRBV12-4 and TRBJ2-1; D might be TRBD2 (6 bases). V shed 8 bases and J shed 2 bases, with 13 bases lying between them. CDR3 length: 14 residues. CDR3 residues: CASRTQRAYNEQFF. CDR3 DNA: TGTGCCAGCCGTACACAGCGGGCCTACAATGAGCAGTTCTTC.

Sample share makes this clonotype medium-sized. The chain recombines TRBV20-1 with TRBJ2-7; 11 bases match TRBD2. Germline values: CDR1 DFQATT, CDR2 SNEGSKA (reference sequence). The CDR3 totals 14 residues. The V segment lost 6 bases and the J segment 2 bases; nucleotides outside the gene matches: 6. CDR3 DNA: TGCAGTGCGCCGACTAGCGGGGCAGCCTACGAGCAGTACTTC. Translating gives CSAPTSGAAYEQYF.

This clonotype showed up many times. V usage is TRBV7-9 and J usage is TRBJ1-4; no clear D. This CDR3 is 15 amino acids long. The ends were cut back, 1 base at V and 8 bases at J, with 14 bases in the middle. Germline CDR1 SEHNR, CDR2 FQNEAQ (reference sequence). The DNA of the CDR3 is TGTGCCAGCAGCTTAGTCCTGGGAGTCGGAGAAAAACTGTTTTTT. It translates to CASSLVLGVGEKLFF. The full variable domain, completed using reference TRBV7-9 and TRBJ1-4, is DTGVSQNPRHKITKRGQNVTFRCDPISEHNRLYWYRQTLGQGPEFLTYFQNEAQLEKSRLLSDRFSAERPKGSFSTLEIQRTEQGDSAMYLCASSLVLGVGEKLFFGSGTQLSVL.

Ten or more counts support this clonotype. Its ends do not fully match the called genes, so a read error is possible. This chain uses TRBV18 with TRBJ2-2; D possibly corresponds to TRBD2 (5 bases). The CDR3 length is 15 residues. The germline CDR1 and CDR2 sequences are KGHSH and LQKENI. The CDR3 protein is CASSPPDLPSGKLFF. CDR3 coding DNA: TGTGCCAGCTCACCACCGGACTTACCCTCCGGGAAGCTGTTTTTT.

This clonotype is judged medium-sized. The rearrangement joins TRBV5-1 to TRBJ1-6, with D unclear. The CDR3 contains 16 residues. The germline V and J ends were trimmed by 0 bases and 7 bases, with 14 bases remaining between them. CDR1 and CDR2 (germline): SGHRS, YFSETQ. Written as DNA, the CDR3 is TGCGCCAGCAGCTTGGGGTCGAGTATCAAGAATTCACCCCTCCACTTT. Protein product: CASSLGSSIKNSPLHF.

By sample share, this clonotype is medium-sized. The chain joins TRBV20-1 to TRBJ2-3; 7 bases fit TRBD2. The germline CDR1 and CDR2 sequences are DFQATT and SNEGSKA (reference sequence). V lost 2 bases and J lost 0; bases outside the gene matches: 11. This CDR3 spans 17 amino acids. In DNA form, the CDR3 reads TGCAGTGCTAGATCCAATACCCAGCGGGGCAGCACAGATACGCAGTATTTT. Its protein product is CSARSNTQRGSTDTQYF.

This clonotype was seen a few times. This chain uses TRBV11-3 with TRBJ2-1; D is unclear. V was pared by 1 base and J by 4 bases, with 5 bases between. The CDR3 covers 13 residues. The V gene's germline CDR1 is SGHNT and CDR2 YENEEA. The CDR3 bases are TGTGCCAGCAGCTTAGTCCTTTACAATGAGCAGTTCTTC. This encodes CASSLVLYNEQFF.

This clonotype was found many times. The CDR3 region is CASSRQGAEKLFF. The DNA of the CDR3 is TGTGCCAGCAGCCGACAGGGCGCCGAAAAACTGTTTTTT. The rearrangement uses TRBV5-4 and TRBJ1-4; 7 nucleotides line up with TRBD1. Germline V gene sequence: CDR1 SGHNT, CDR2 YYREEE (reference sequence). The CDR3 totals 13 residues. V lost 4 bases and J lost 8; bases outside the gene matches: 5.

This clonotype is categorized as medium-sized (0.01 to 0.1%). CDR3 loop: CSAWGGDRKLFF. CDR3 bases: TGCAGTGCTTGGGGGGGGGACCGAAAACTGTTTTTT. This rearrangement joins TRBV20-1 to TRBJ1-4; D is perhaps TRBD1 (5 bases). V was pared by 5 bases and J by 10 bases, with 14 bases between. Germline V CDR1 and CDR2: DFQATT, SNEGSKA (reference sequence). This CDR3 is 12 amino acids long.

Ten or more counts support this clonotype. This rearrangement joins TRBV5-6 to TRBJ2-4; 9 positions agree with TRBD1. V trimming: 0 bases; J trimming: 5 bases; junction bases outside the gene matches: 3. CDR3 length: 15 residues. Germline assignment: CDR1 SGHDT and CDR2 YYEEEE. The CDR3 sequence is CASSLDRGHQNIQYF. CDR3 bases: TGTGCCAGCAGCTTGGACAGGGGGCATCAAAACATTCAGTACTTC. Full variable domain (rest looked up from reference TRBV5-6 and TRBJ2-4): DAGVTQSPTHLIKTRGQQVTLRCSPKSGHDTVSWYQQALGQGPQFIFQYYEEEERQRGNFPDRFSGHQFPNYSSELNVNALLLGDSALYLCASSLDRGHQNIQYFGAGTRLSVL.

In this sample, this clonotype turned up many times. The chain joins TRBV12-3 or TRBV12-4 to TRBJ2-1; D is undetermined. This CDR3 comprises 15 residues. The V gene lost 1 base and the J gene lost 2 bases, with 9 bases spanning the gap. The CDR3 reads CASSLETPTYNEQFF. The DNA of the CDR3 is TGTGCCAGCAGTTTAGAGACTCCCACCTACAATGAGCAGTTCTTC.

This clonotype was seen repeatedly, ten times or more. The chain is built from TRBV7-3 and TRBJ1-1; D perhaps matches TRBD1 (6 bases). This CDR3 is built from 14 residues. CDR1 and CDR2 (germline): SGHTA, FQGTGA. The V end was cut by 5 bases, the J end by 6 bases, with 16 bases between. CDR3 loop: CASSTQGNGAEAFF. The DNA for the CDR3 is TGTGCCAGCAGCACACAGGGAAATGGAGCTGAAGCTTTCTTT.

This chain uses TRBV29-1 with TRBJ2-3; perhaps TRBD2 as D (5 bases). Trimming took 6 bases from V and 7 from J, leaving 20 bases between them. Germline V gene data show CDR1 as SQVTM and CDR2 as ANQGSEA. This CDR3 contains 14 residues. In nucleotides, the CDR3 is TGCAGCGTCATACCCCCAGCGGTGACCTATACGCAGTATTTT. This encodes CSVIPPAVTYTQYF.

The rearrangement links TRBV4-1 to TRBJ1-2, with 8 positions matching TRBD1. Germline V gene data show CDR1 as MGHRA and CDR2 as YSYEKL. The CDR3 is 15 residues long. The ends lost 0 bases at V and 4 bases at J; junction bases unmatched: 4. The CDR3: CASSQDVGQVYGYTF. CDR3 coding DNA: TGCGCCAGCAGCCAAGATGTGGGACAGGTCTATGGCTACACCTTC.

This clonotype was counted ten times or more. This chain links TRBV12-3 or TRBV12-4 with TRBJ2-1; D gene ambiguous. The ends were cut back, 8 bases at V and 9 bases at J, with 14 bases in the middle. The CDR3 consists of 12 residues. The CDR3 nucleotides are TGTGCCAGCGCCCTTAACCTTTTTGAGCAGTTCTTC. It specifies CASALNLFEQFF.

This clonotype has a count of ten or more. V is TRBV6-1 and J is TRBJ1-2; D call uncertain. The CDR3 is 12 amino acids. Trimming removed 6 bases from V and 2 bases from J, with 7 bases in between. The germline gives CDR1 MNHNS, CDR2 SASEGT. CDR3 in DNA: TGTGCCAGCAGGGGTTCCAACTATGGCTACACCTTC. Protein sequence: CASRGSNYGYTF.

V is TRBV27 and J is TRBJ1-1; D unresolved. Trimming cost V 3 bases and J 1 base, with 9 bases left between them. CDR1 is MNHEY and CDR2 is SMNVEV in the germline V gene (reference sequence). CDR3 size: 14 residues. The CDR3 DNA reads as TGTGCCAGCAGTTTCCGGGCGGCGAACACTGAAGCTTTCTTT. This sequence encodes CASSFRAANTEAFF.

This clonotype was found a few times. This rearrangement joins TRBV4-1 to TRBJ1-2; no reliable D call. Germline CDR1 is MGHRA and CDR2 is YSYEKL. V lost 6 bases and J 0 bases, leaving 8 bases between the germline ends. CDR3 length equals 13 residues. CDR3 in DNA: TGCGCCAGCAGGTCTACAACTAACTATGGCTACACCTTC. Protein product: CASRSTTNYGYTF.

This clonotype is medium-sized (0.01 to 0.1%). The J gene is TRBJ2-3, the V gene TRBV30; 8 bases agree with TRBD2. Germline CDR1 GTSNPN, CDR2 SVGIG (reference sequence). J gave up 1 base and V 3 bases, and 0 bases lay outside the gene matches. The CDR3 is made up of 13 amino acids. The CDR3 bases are TGTGCCTGGAGGACTAGCGGCACAGATACGCAGTATTTT. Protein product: CAWRTSGTDTQYF. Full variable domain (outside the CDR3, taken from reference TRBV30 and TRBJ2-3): SQTIHQWPATLVQPVGSPLSLECTVEGTSNPNLYWYRQAAGRGLQLLFYSVGIGQISSEVPQNLSASRPQDRQFILSSKKLLLSDSGFYLCAWRTSGTDTQYFGPGTRLTVL.

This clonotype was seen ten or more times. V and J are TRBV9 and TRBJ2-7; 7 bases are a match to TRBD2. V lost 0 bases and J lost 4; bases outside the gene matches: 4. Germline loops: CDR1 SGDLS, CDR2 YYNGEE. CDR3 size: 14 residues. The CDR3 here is CASSVGGGPYEQYF. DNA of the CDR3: TGTGCCAGCAGCGTAGGGGGAGGGCCTTACGAGCAGTACTTC.

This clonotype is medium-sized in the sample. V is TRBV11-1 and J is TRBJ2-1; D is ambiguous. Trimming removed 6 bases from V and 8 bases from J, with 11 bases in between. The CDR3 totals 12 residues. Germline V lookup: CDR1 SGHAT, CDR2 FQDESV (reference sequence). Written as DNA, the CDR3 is TGTGCCAGCAGGGACCCTGGGGATGAGCAGTTCTTC. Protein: CASRDPGDEQFF. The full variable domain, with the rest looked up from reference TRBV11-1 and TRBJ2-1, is EAEVAQSPRYKITEKSQAVAFWCDPISGHATLYWYRQILGQGPELLVQFQDESVVDDSQLPKDRFSAERLKGVDSTLKIQPAELGDSAMYLCASRDPGDEQFFGPGTRLTVL.

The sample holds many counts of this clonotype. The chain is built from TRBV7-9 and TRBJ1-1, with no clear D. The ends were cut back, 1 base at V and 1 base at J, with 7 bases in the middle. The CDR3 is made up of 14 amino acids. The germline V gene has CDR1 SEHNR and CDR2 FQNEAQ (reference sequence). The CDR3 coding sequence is TGTGCCAGCAGCTTAGAGGCGAGGAACACTGAAGCTTTCTTT. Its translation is CASSLEARNTEAFF.

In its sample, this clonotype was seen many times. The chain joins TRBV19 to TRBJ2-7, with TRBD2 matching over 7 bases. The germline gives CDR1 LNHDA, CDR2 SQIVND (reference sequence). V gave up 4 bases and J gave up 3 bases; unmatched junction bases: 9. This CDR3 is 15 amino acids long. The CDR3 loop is CASSSGGPPHYEQYF. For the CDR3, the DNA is TGTGCCAGTAGTAGCGGGGGTCCTCCACACTACGAGCAGTACTTC.

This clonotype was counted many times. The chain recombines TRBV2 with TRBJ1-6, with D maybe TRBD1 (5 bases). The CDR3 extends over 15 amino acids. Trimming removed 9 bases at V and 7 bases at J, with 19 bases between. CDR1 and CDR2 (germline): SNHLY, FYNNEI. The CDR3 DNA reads TGTGCCAGGACCCGGGGAGGGACGGGAAATTCACCCCTCCACTTT. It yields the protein CARTRGGTGNSPLHF. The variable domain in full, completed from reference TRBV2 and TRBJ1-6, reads EPEVTQTPSHQVTQMGQEVILRCVPISNHLYFYWYRQILGQKVEFLVSFYNNEISEKSEIFDDQFSVERPDGSNFTLKIRSTKLEDSAMYFCARTRGGTGNSPLHFGNGTRLTVT.